The present T cell receptor beta chain was sequenced within a study of blood T cell repertoires in COVID-19. Background on the study: Some COVID-19 samples were acute and others convalescent; all came from the United States, Italy and Spain. In each case, the material was cDNA or gDNA derived from T cells, B-cell-depleted T cells, or PBMCs.

The length of the CDR3 is 17 residues. The germline CDR1 and CDR2 sequences are SEHNR and FQNEAQ (reference sequence). V gave up 2 bases and J gave up 3 bases; unmatched junction bases: 9. Under the authors' procedure: By means of reference gene primer amplification, nucleated cell counts were estimated. Method: immunoSEQ multiplex PCR; TCRdb's copy keeps in-frame clones and lacks some. From that table come the V and J calls and clone size; the DNA was used to work out D and trimming. The sample lists approximately 130,000 clones, roughly four fifths occurring once. The sequenced sample consisted of peripheral blood. The chain carries TRBV7-9 and TRBJ2-4; 8 nucleotides align to TRBD1. The clonotype originates from a human donor in a cohort sampled during active COVID-19. The CDR3 bases are TGTGCCAGCAGCTTACGGGGGTCAGGGGGCTTCAAAAACATTCAGTACTTC. It yields the protein CASSLRGSGGFKNIQYF.